This T cell receptor (beta chain) came from a study of T cell repertoires in cytomegalovirus infection. Study-level background: Epitope selection comprised recently identified HLA-C-restricted CMV epitopes and well-studied HLA-B-restricted CMV epitopes. Public TCR beta signatures marked donors with CMV infection and the matching HLA.

In regard to this clonotype: As yet, its antigen is unknown.

TCRdb re-analysed the reads in MiXCR, keeping a single row per CDR3 protein. The table includes under 150,000 distinct CDR3 sequences, 30% detected once. The germline V and J ends were trimmed by 0 bases and 4 bases, with 19 bases remaining between them. The V gene's germline CDR1 is LNHNV and CDR2 YYDKDF (reference sequence). This CDR3 comprises 18 residues. Study results and limitations: CMV carriers having the relevant HLA were flagged by cumulative public TCR beta family frequency. Dominant in the ex vivo response were TCR beta clonotypes restricted by HLA-C and specific for CMV.

V usage is TRBV15 and J usage is TRBJ1-5; possible D gene TRBD1, 6 bases. This clonotype originated in a human donor in good health (CMV status not recorded). Some clones in this sample may be carry-over from other donors' samples. The material was CD8+ T cells from cultured PBMCs, obtained from culture after CMV antigen stimulation. In nucleotides, the CDR3 is TGTGCCACCAGCAGAGATATGGCGGTCGGAGGGGGGAATCAGCCCCAGCATTTT. Translating it yields CATSRDMAVGGGNQPQHF. Drawing the rest from reference TRBV15 and TRBJ1-5, the complete variable domain is DAMVIQNPRYQVTQFGKPVTLSCSQTLNHNVMYWYQQKSSQAPKLLFHYYDKDFNNEADTPDNFQSRRPNTSFCFLDIRSPGLGDTAMYLCATSRDMAVGGGNQPQHFGDGTRLSIL.